The 22 T cell receptor beta chains given below trace back to one sample, sequenced in a study of blood T cells in healthy people across ages. Using a J-beta primer mix together with a sample-barcoded 5' primer, a second PCR was run for about 6 to 12 cycles. A single record per CDR3 protein comes from TCRdb applying MiXCR to the 5' RACE reads. The sample has roughly 1,700,000 distinct CDR3 sequences; approximately 28% are singletons. Sequencing was performed on blood. The source is a woman aged 30 to 39 in good health.

Turning to this clonotype: The junction departs from the called germline gene at one end, perhaps through a read error. This sequence joins TRBV14 and TRBJ2-7; 7 positions agree with TRBD1. This CDR3 comprises 14 residues. Germline CDR1 reads SGHDN; CDR2 reads FVKESK. Here the CDR3 reads CAGSTRDRTYEQYF. The DNA of the CDR3 is TGTGCCGGCAGCACTCGGGACAGAACCTACGAGCAGTACTTC.

Only one count was recorded for this clonotype. Its ends do not fully match the called genes, so a read error is possible. The V gene is TRBV5-1, the J gene TRBJ2-2; D may correspond to TRBD1 or TRBD2 (5 bases each). Germline V lookup: CDR1 SGHRS, CDR2 YFSETQ. This CDR3 is built from 14 residues. CDR3 loop: CASSLAGSTRELFF. CDR3 nucleotides: TGCGCCAGCAGCCTGGCAGGGAGCACCAGGGAGCTGTTTTTT.

A word on this clonotype: A read error is possible here, since a much larger clone lies one base away. The rearrangement joins TRBV7-2 to TRBJ2-7, with D perhaps being TRBD1 or TRBD2 (5 bases each). CDR1 is SGHTA and CDR2 is FQGNSA in the germline V gene. Between the trimmed V and J ends, which lost 5 bases and 4 bases, there was a span of 21 bases. The CDR3 is made up of 16 amino acids. The CDR3 DNA is TGTGCCAGCAGCCCCAGCTCGACGGGACGTTCTTACGAGCAGTACTTC. Protein: CASSPSSTGRSYEQYF.

Of note for this clonotype: Given a much more abundant clone one base away, this may be a read error. The V gene is TRBV10-2, the J gene TRBJ2-3, with D unresolved. Germline assignment: CDR1 WSHSY and CDR2 SAAADI. This CDR3 contains 12 residues. For the CDR3, the DNA is TGCGTCAGCAGTGAGTCGAGTGATACGCAGTATTTT. Its translation is CVSSESSDTQYF.

Comment on this clonotype: A single base separates this from a much larger clone, so it may be a read error. The CDR3 bases are TGTGCCAGCAGCGTAGGAGGGGCCGGGGAGCTGTTTTTT. This gives the protein CASSVGGAGELFF. The J gene is TRBJ2-2, the V gene TRBV9; D may match TRBD1 or TRBD2 (5 bases each). Trimming removed 0 bases at V and 6 bases at J, with 6 bases between. CDR1 is SGDLS and CDR2 is YYNGEE in the germline V gene. The CDR3 sequence is 13 residues long.

This clonotype was seen many times. The CDR3: CSARGTSGLSYEQYF. The CDR3 DNA sequence: TGCAGTGCTAGGGGGACTAGCGGCCTCTCCTACGAGCAGTACTTC. The V and J genes are TRBV20-1 and TRBJ2-7; 11 positions match TRBD2. The CDR3 covers 15 residues. The germline V gene encodes CDR1 DFQATT and CDR2 SNEGSKA (reference sequence). The J segment lost 0 bases and the V segment lost 3 bases, leaving 4 bases of the junction unmatched.

This clonotype has ten or more counts. J is TRBJ1-1 and V is TRBV7-6; D ambiguous. There are 13 residues in the CDR3. V gave up 2 bases and J gave up 4 bases, with 8 bases separating them. Germline values: CDR1 SGHVS, CDR2 FNYEAQ. The DNA for the CDR3 is TGTGCCAGCAGCTTAAGCATGAGCACTGAAGCTTTCTTT. It specifies CASSLSMSTEAFF.

The chain couples TRBV5-1 to TRBJ2-3; unclear D gene. V gave up 4 bases and J gave up 2 bases, with 23 bases separating them. The CDR3 covers 18 residues. CDR1 SGHRS and CDR2 YFSETQ come from the germline V gene. The CDR3 DNA reads as TGCGCCAGCAGCCCCTCCCCGGAGCCCTTAAGCGACACAGATACGCAGTATTTT. Amino acids: CASSPSPEPLSDTDTQYF.

The chain links TRBV7-9 to TRBJ1-2; no firm D call. Germline V gene sequence: CDR1 SEHNR, CDR2 FQNEAQ (reference sequence). CDR3 length equals 14 residues. The V gene lost 2 bases and the J gene lost 3 bases, with 10 bases spanning the gap. The CDR3 DNA reads TGTGCCAGCAGCTTATCGTTAGAGGACTATGGCTACACCTTC. Encoded protein: CASSLSLEDYGYTF. The variable domain in full, completed from reference TRBV7-9 and TRBJ1-2, reads DTGVSQNPRHKITKRGQNVTFRCDPISEHNRLYWYRQTLGQGPEFLTYFQNEAQLEKSRLLSDRFSAERPKGSFSTLEIQRTEQGDSAMYLCASSLSLEDYGYTFGSGTRLTVV.

In its sample, this clonotype was seen a few times. The chain couples TRBV4-3 to TRBJ1-4; D remains unclear. The germline V gene has CDR1 LGHNA and CDR2 YSLEER. The CDR3 sequence is 16 residues long. V was pared by 2 bases and J by 0 bases, with 10 bases between. As DNA, the CDR3 is TGCGCCAGCAGCCAACCCCCGTACGCAACTAATGAAAAACTGTTTTTT. Translated: CASSQPPYATNEKLFF.

V usage is TRBV12-3 or TRBV12-4 and J usage is TRBJ1-1; TRBD1 aligns across 7 bases. This CDR3 has 14 residues. V was clipped by 11 bases and J by 0 bases; unmatched bases: 9. In nucleotides, the CDR3 is TGTGCCGCGGGGGGGGACAGCCTGAACACTGAAGCTTTCTTT. This codes for CAAGGDSLNTEAFF.

This clonotype was observed many times. The chain uses TRBV7-9 and TRBJ2-1; 13 bases align to TRBD2. Germline V gives CDR1 SEHNR, CDR2 FQNEAQ (reference sequence). The V segment lost 6 bases and the J segment 7 bases; nucleotides outside the gene matches: 6. CDR3 length equals 15 residues. Written as DNA, the CDR3 is TGTGCCAGCAGATGGACTAGCGGGAGCACGAATGAGCAGTTCTTC. Its translation is CASRWTSGSTNEQFF.

This clonotype was found a few times. CDR3 sequence (DNA): TGCAGTGCTAGGGACAGGGGGTGGAATGAGCAGTTCTTC. Its translation: CSARDRGWNEQFF. The genes are TRBV20-1 and TRBJ2-1, with TRBD1 matching over 10 bases. This CDR3 region has 13 residues. Germline CDR1 DFQATT, CDR2 SNEGSKA (reference sequence). Trimming took 3 bases from V and 7 from J; bases not matched to a gene: 3.

This clonotype was counted only a few times. CDR3: CASKLAGAGANVLTF. The CDR3 DNA is TGTGCCAGCAAACTAGCGGGGGCTGGGGCCAACGTCCTGACTTTC. This chain connects TRBV3-1 to TRBJ2-6; 11 bases are shared with TRBD2. This CDR3 is 15 amino acids long. V lost 7 bases to trimming and J lost 2 bases; unmatched junction nucleotides: 1. Germline assignment: CDR1 LGHDT and CDR2 YNNKEL (reference sequence). Based on the CDR3 plus reference TRBV3-1 and TRBJ2-6, the full variable domain is DTAVSQTPKYLVTQMGNDKSIKCEQNLGHDTMYWYKQDSKKFLKIMFSYNNKELIINETVPNRFSPKSPDKAHLNLHINSLELGDSAVYFCASKLAGAGANVLTFGAGSRLTVL.

This clonotype has just a few counts. The chain uses TRBV27 and TRBJ1-2; 9 positions match TRBD1. J gave up 3 bases and V 5 bases, and 10 bases lay outside the gene matches. The CDR3 length is 16 residues. Germline values: CDR1 MNHEY, CDR2 SMNVEV (reference sequence). The CDR3 loop is CASSPGTGIFDYGYTF. CDR3 bases: TGTGCCAGCAGTCCCGGGACAGGGATCTTCGACTATGGCTACACCTTC.

This clonotype was counted between two and nine times. Germline and junction disagree at one end, which may indicate a read error. The genes are TRBV4-2 and TRBJ2-6, with TRBD1 as a possible D gene (5 bases). CDR1 is LGHNA, CDR2 YNFKEQ, per germline. This CDR3 has 15 amino acids. The CDR3 DNA reads as TGTGCCAGCAGCTTAACCGGGCCTGGGGCCAACGTCCCGACTTTC. Amino acids: CASSLTGPGANVPTF.

Comments on this clonotype: At one end the junction does not follow the germline gene, possibly because of a read error. This chain joins TRBV7-2 and TRBJ2-6; D might be TRBD1 (5 bases). The CDR3 has 14 residues. CDR1 SGHTA and CDR2 FQGNSA come from the germline V gene. CDR3 in DNA: TGTGCCAGCAGCCCCAAGATTGGGGCCAACGCCCTGACTTTC. Its protein is CASSPKIGANALTF.

This clonotype was picked up a small number of times. V gene TRBV5-6 combines with J gene TRBJ1-4, with TRBD1 matching over 7 bases. There are 16 residues in the CDR3. Germline lookup yields CDR1 SGHDT and CDR2 YYEEEE. J gave up 3 bases and V 0 bases, and 5 bases lay outside the gene matches. The CDR3, as DNA: TGTGCCAGCAGCTTGGAGGCAGGGACAGCTAATGAAAAACTGTTTTTT. It codes for CASSLEAGTANEKLFF. Full variable domain (outside the CDR3, taken from reference TRBV5-6 and TRBJ1-4): DAGVTQSPTHLIKTRGQQVTLRCSPKSGHDTVSWYQQALGQGPQFIFQYYEEEERQRGNFPDRFSGHQFPNYSSELNVNALLLGDSALYLCASSLEAGTANEKLFFGSGTQLSVL.

As regards this clonotype: Sequence at one end of the junction differs from germline and may be a read error. The rearrangement joins TRBV5-1 to TRBJ2-3, with 11 bases aligning to TRBD1. This CDR3 is built from 16 residues. The germline V gene has CDR1 SGHRS and CDR2 YFSETQ. The CDR3 bases are TGCGTCAGCAGGAGAACCGGGACAGGGGGATCAGATACGCAGTATTTT. Translated, it gives CVSRRTGTGGSDTQYF.

This clonotype showed up just a few times. The chain is built from TRBV5-1 and TRBJ2-5; possible D gene TRBD2, 6 bases. The DNA end lines up better with TRBJ2-7; the J call may be wrong. Germline CDR1 reads SGHRS; CDR2 reads YFSETQ. The CDR3 spans 15 residues. For the CDR3, the DNA is TGCGCCAGCAGCTTGGGTACTAGCAGGTTGATCGAGCAGTACTTC. As protein: CASSLGTSRLIEQYF.

This clonotype was detected many times. The chain joins TRBV7-2 to TRBJ2-5; D gene unclear. Trimming stripped 0 bases from V and 0 bases from J, with 5 bases between. Germline lookup yields CDR1 SGHTA and CDR2 FQGNSA. This CDR3 region has 14 residues. The CDR3 nucleotides read TGTGCCAGCAGCTTAGCGGGGTACCAAGAGACCCAGTACTTC. As protein: CASSLAGYQETQYF.

The genes are TRBV20-1 and TRBJ2-1, with D possibly TRBD2 on 6 matching bases. This CDR3 comprises 17 residues. V lost 5 bases and J lost 5, with 25 bases in between. Germline lookup yields CDR1 DFQATT and CDR2 SNEGSKA (reference sequence). The CDR3 protein is CSALSGYRLRPHNEQFF. The CDR3 DNA sequence: TGCAGTGCTTTAAGCGGGTACAGGCTTCGTCCCCACAATGAGCAGTTCTTC.